Below, 17 T cell receptor beta chains from the same sample are listed, as sequenced in a study of T cells in Graves' hyperthyroidism and ophthalmopathy. RNA transcripts yielded amplified TCR beta CDR3 regions. First-round RT-PCR targeting the TCR CDR3 was performed with the HTBI primer set. TCRdb independently ran MiXCR on the multiplex PCR reads; one entry per CDR3 protein. This sample has 610,000 or so distinct CDR3 sequences, with just over 45% found just once. The sample taken for sequencing was peripheral blood or thyroid tissue (not recorded which). The receptors here all came from a woman aged 18-29 years with Graves' hyperthyroidism.

V is TRBV14 and J is TRBJ2-6; a weak D match, TRBD2 (5 bases). The germline V gene has CDR1 SGHDN and CDR2 FVKESK. The CDR3 extends over 17 amino acids. Trimming cost V 0 bases and J 4 bases, with 13 bases left between them. The CDR3 DNA sequence: TGTGCCAGCAGCCAAGATCTAGGGAGTCTCGGGGCCAACGTCCTGACTTTC. Protein sequence: CASSQDLGSLGANVLTF.

The chain combines TRBV27 with TRBJ1-2; no clear D gene. CDR3 length: 12 residues. Germline V gives CDR1 MNHEY, CDR2 SMNVEV (reference sequence). The V and J ends lost 6 bases and 3 bases respectively, with 8 bases between them. The CDR3 sequence: CASSDRDYGYTF. The CDR3 region has the DNA TGTGCCAGCAGCGACCGGGACTATGGCTACACCTTC.

This chain joins TRBV20-1 and TRBJ2-1, with 9 bases matching TRBD2. The CDR3 has 16 amino acids. V was clipped by 3 bases and J by 3 bases; unmatched bases: 9. The germline V gene has CDR1 DFQATT and CDR2 SNEGSKA (reference sequence). CDR3 residues: CSASRPSGTYYNEQFF. Written as DNA, the CDR3 is TGCAGTGCTAGTCGGCCTAGCGGGACTTACTACAATGAGCAGTTCTTC.

The V call is TRBV20-1, the J call TRBJ2-5, with D possibly being TRBD1 (6 bases). This CDR3 is 15 amino acids long. Trimming stripped 2 bases from V and 2 bases from J, with 15 bases between. Germline V gene sequence: CDR1 DFQATT, CDR2 SNEGSKA (reference sequence). The CDR3 is CSARKGHSYQETQYF. CDR3 coding DNA: TGCAGTGCTAGAAAGGGACATTCGTATCAAGAGACCCAGTACTTC.

V gene TRBV20-1 combines with J gene TRBJ2-5, with a tentative D call TRBD2 (5 bases). The V end was cut by 0 bases, the J end by 3 bases, with 20 bases between. Germline CDR1 is DFQATT and CDR2 is SNEGSKA (reference sequence). The CDR3 totals 17 residues. DNA of the CDR3: TGCAGTGCTAGAGAGTCACGGAGGCACAATGGGAAAGAGACCCAGTACTTC. This codes for CSARESRRHNGKETQYF.

This clonotype was counted ten times or more. This sequence joins TRBV9 and TRBJ2-7; TRBD2 agrees at 7 bases. The CDR3 length is 18 residues. Germline V lookup: CDR1 SGDLS, CDR2 YYNGEE. V shed 0 bases, J shed 0 bases, and the junction held 12 bases outside the gene matches. Written as DNA, the CDR3 is TGTGCCAGCAGCGTAGATCCCCACCGACTAGCCAGCTCCTACGAGCAGTACTTC. This gives the protein CASSVDPHRLASSYEQYF.

This clonotype was counted at least ten times. CDR3 sequence reads: CASAHGYTF. The CDR3 nucleotides read TGTGCCAGCGCACATGGCTACACCTTC. The rearrangement uses TRBV7-2 and TRBJ1-2; unclear D gene. V was cut by 8 bases and J by 6 bases, with 4 bases left in between. Germline V gives CDR1 SGHTA, CDR2 FQGNSA. The CDR3 totals 9 residues.

The table lists this clonotype with many counts. This chain uses TRBV7-9 with TRBJ2-7, with D tentatively TRBD2 (6 bases). Trimming pared 8 bases from V and 2 bases from J, leaving 13 bases between. The germline CDR1 and CDR2 sequences are SEHNR and FQNEAQ (reference sequence). This CDR3 comprises 13 residues. CDR3 nucleotides: TGTGCCAGCGGGACTCCGGTCACCTACGAGCAGTACTTC. Protein: CASGTPVTYEQYF.

V is TRBV5-6 and J is TRBJ2-2; 9 nucleotides line up with TRBD2. Germline V gene sequence: CDR1 SGHDT, CDR2 YYEEEE. The junction had 5 bases not matched to a gene; V was cut back by 1 base and J by 7 bases. This CDR3 region has 15 residues. DNA of the CDR3: TGTGCCAGCAGCTTGAGGACTAGCGTTCGCGGGGAGCTGTTTTTT. Translated: CASSLRTSVRGELFF.

In regard to this clonotype: A read error is possible here, since a much larger clone lies one base away. The chain carries TRBV24-1 and TRBJ1-4, with unresolved D. V was shortened by 11 bases and J by 4 bases, with 10 bases between the two germline ends. In germline, CDR1 is KGHDR, CDR2 SFDVKD. The CDR3 sequence is 12 residues long. CDR3 residues: CASTRINEKLFF. CDR3 DNA: TGTGCCAGCACTCGGATTAATGAAAAACTGTTTTTT.

This chain joins TRBV5-1 and TRBJ2-7; the D call may be TRBD1 or TRBD2 (7 bases each). The V end was cut by 7 bases, the J end by 7 bases, with 21 bases between. CDR3 length: 14 residues. The germline V gene encodes CDR1 SGHRS and CDR2 YFSETQ. The CDR3 protein is CASGRDRPYNEQYF. The DNA of the CDR3 is TGCGCCAGCGGGAGGGACAGACCTTACAATGAGCAGTACTTC.

This sequence joins TRBV12-3 or TRBV12-4 and TRBJ1-5; D is ambiguous. There are 15 residues in the CDR3. V was pared by 4 bases and J by 4 bases, with 14 bases between. For the CDR3, the DNA is TGTGCCAGCAGTTCGAGGGTTCCAGCGAATCAGCCCCAGCATTTT. It codes for CASSSRVPANQPQHF.

The chain uses TRBV7-9 and TRBJ2-5; D is perhaps TRBD1 or TRBD2 (7 bases each). Deletions cut 6 bases from V and 4 bases from J, with 27 bases between. Germline CDR1 and CDR2: SEHNR and FQNEAQ (reference sequence). This CDR3 is 18 amino acids long. The CDR3: CASRAGLAGSGGAETQYF. The CDR3 nucleotides read TGTGCCAGCAGGGCAGGCTTGGCCGGTTCAGGGGGGGCAGAGACCCAGTACTTC.

The chain employs TRBV7-9 and TRBJ1-2, with D tentatively TRBD1 (6 bases). Between the trimmed V and J ends, which lost 1 base and 4 bases, there was a span of 16 bases. Germline assignment: CDR1 SEHNR and CDR2 FQNEAQ (reference sequence). The CDR3 covers 16 residues. The CDR3 nucleotides are TGTGCCAGCAGCTTAGGCCTCACAGGGTCACCCTATGGCTACACCTTC. Residues: CASSLGLTGSPYGYTF.

The V call is TRBV2, the J call TRBJ1-5, with TRBD1 matching over 7 bases. This CDR3 region has 15 residues. The V and J ends lost 6 bases and 1 base, in that order; junction bases with no gene match: 6. Germline V gene sequence: CDR1 SNHLY, CDR2 FYNNEI. The CDR3 is CASSLDRFSNQPQHF. The CDR3, as DNA: TGTGCCAGCAGCTTGGACAGGTTCAGCAATCAGCCCCAGCATTTT.

In its sample, this clonotype was seen many times. The chain links TRBV4-3 to TRBJ2-2; 11 bases align to TRBD2. The V segment lost 4 bases and the J segment 1 base; nucleotides outside the gene matches: 5. The CDR3 contains 17 residues. CDR1 is LGHNA, CDR2 YSLEER, per germline. The CDR3 DNA reads as TGCGCCAGCAGCCCCAAGGGACTAGCGGTGAACACCGGGGAGCTGTTTTTT. Translating gives CASSPKGLAVNTGELFF.

This clonotype has ten or more counts. The chain couples TRBV10-3 to TRBJ1-2; a possible D gene is TRBD1 (5 bases). CDR1 and CDR2 from the germline V gene are ENHRY and SYGVKD. V dropped 6 bases and J dropped 4 bases, with 15 bases sitting between them. The CDR3 covers 14 residues. CDR3 nucleotide sequence: TGTGCCATCAGAGTTGACAGAGACGGCTATGGCTACACCTTC. This translates into CAIRVDRDGYGYTF.